The present TCR beta chain was sequenced within a study of cytotoxic CD8 clonotypes in ibrutinib-treated CLL. Across the study: By median roughly 65 months, approximately twelve had progressed and about 15 stayed remitted; responses had been 2 complete and roughly 24 partial. Notes on the study in general: Higher clonality was seen at ibrutinib response and a return toward baseline at progression. Clonality at baseline surpassed age-matched healthy donors and tracked circulating CD8+ T-cell counts. Public clonotypes, an uncommon group, contracted or remained stable on treatment.

The CDR3 runs to 16 residues. After removal of 4 bases from V and 4 bases from J, the junction contained 7 bases not matched to a gene. Germline values: CDR1 SGDLS, CDR2 YYNGEE. Details on this clone: Its antigen is currently unknown.

Using immunoSEQ multiplex PCR, the repertoire was profiled, and TCRdb retains in-frame clones only, with some absent. The table lists over 40,000 clones, less than 85% of them singletons. The chain couples TRBV9 to TRBJ2-3; 12 bases map to TRBD1. This clonotype was obtained from a human donor with chronic lymphocytic leukemia. The sequencing used PBMCs, collected after 24 months of ibrutinib treatment. The CDR3 coding sequence is TGTGCCAGCAGCCCTCGGGACAGGGGGCGTGCAGATACGCAGTATTTT. This encodes CASSPRDRGRADTQYF.